Shown below are 17 T cell receptor beta chains from a single sample sequenced in a study of blood T cell repertoires in COVID-19. Assay: immunoSEQ multiplex PCR; the TCRdb copy retains only in-frame clones and omits some. The data show approximately 340,000 clones, with 65% to 85% seen just once and around 3% held by the top ten. Specimen: peripheral blood. Receptor source: a man under 40 with active or convalescent COVID-19.

The genes are TRBV5-6 and TRBJ2-2, with TRBD2 matching over 7 bases. From germline, CDR1 is SGHDT and CDR2 YYEEEE. The V and J ends lost 0 bases and 3 bases, in that order; junction bases with no gene match: 8. The CDR3 runs to 17 residues. CDR3 amino acids: CASSLGAASGYTGELFF. The DNA of the CDR3 is TGTGCCAGCAGCTTGGGGGCGGCTAGCGGATACACCGGGGAGCTGTTTTTT.

On this clone itself: The sample holds other DNA sequences that translate to the same CDR3. The chain combines TRBV7-2 with TRBJ2-5; the D gene is possibly TRBD2 (6 bases). Deletions cut 1 base from V and 0 bases from J, with 9 bases between. The CDR3 length is 15 residues. Germline CDR1 and CDR2: SGHTA and FQGNSA. Written as DNA, the CDR3 is TGTGCCAGCAGCTTAGATCGGGGGTACCAAGAGACCCAGTACTTC. Protein sequence: CASSLDRGYQETQYF. Together with reference TRBV7-2 and TRBJ2-5, the CDR3 gives the full variable domain: GAGVSQSPSNKVTEKGKDVELRCDPISGHTALYWYRQSLGQGLEFLIYFQGNSAPDKSGLPSDRFSAERTGGSVSTLTIQRTQQEDSAVYLCASSLDRGYQETQYFGPGTRLLVL.

The chain carries TRBV19 and TRBJ1-5, with a tentative D call TRBD1 (5 bases). Per germline, CDR1 LNHDA and CDR2 SQIVND (reference sequence). Trimming took 3 bases from V and 3 from J, leaving 12 bases between them. The CDR3 covers 15 residues. The CDR3: CASSILDRINQPQHF. The CDR3, as DNA: TGTGCCAGTAGTATTCTTGACAGAATCAATCAGCCCCAGCATTTT. Supplemented by reference TRBV19 and TRBJ1-5, the full variable domain reads DGGITQSPKYLFRKEGQNVTLSCEQNLNHDAMYWYRQDPGQGLRLIYYSQIVNDFQKGDIAEGYSVSREKKESFPLTVTSAQKNPTAFYLCASSILDRINQPQHFGDGTRLSIL.

A few counts support this clone. The chain carries TRBV5-6 and TRBJ2-5; tentative D call: TRBD1 (6 bases). The germline V gene has CDR1 SGHDT and CDR2 YYEEEE. V lost 4 bases and J 3 bases, leaving 16 bases between the germline ends. The CDR3 loop spans 15 amino acids. The CDR3 nucleotides are TGTGCCAGCAGCACGCCGGGACACCTCGAAGAGACCCAGTACTTC. Its protein product is CASSTPGHLEETQYF.

The J gene is TRBJ1-1, the V gene TRBV14, with TRBD1 matching over 9 bases. The CDR3 runs to 14 residues. Germline-derived CDR1 and CDR2 are SGHDN and FVKESK. V lost 3 bases, J lost 6 bases, and 5 bases stayed unmatched. This CDR3 reads CASSHRTGDAEAFF. The CDR3 coding sequence is TGTGCCAGCAGCCATCGGACAGGGGACGCTGAAGCTTTCTTT.

V usage is TRBV5-8 and J usage is TRBJ1-1, with D maybe TRBD1 (5 bases). Trimming took off 1 base at V and 1 base at J, with 8 bases between the two ends. Germline values: CDR1 SGHTS, CDR2 YDEGEE. The CDR3 is 14 amino acids. For the CDR3, the DNA is TGTGCCAGCAGCTTGTATGGACAGAACACTGAAGCTTTCTTT. Residues: CASSLYGQNTEAFF.

The V call is TRBV9, the J call TRBJ2-7; a possible D gene is TRBD1 (6 bases). V shed 4 bases and J shed 4 bases, with 12 bases lying between them. The germline V gene has CDR1 SGDLS and CDR2 YYNGEE. The CDR3 spans 13 residues. Here the CDR3 reads CASSPNQGYEQYF. CDR3 nucleotide sequence: TGTGCCAGCAGCCCGAACCAGGGGTACGAGCAGTACTTC.

V usage is TRBV12-3 or TRBV12-4 and J usage is TRBJ2-2; unclear D gene. CDR3 length: 12 residues. V was cut by 4 bases and J by 7 bases, with 7 bases left in between. In DNA, the CDR3 is TGTGCCAGCAGTTCTTTCGGCGGGGAGCTGTTTTTT. This codes for CASSSFGGELFF.

The rearrangement joins TRBV30 to TRBJ2-3; D might be TRBD1 (5 bases). In germline, CDR1 is GTSNPN, CDR2 SVGIG (reference sequence). The CDR3 has 16 residues. Deletions cut 0 bases from V and 6 bases from J, with 19 bases between. The CDR3 is CAWSVPRELGQDTQYF. CDR3 nucleotide sequence: TGTGCCTGGAGTGTACCCCGAGAACTGGGGCAGGATACGCAGTATTTT.

The chain employs TRBV21-1 and TRBJ1-4; TRBD1, the table's D call, lacks a check against the DNA. TRBV21-1 is deemed a pseudogene. The length of the CDR3 is 20 residues. CDR3 sequence reads: CASSKKISATGRTTNEKLFF. The CDR3 DNA is TGTGCCAGCAGCAAAAAAATAAGCGCGACAGGCCGAACAACTAATGAAAAACTGTTTTTT.

This chain joins TRBV2 and TRBJ1-6; D gene ambiguous. Trimming pared 7 bases from V and 0 bases from J, leaving 4 bases between. The CDR3 covers 13 residues. Germline assignment: CDR1 SNHLY and CDR2 FYNNEI. The CDR3 is CASKSSYNSPLHF. CDR3 DNA sequence: TGTGCCAGCAAGAGCTCCTATAATTCACCCCTCCACTTT.

The chain couples TRBV12-3 or TRBV12-4 to TRBJ2-1; D uncertain. This CDR3 contains 13 residues. V dropped 1 base and J dropped 5 bases, with 6 bases sitting between them. The CDR3, as DNA: TGTGCCAGCAGTTTAGGAGGCCACAATGAGCAGTTCTTC. Its protein is CASSLGGHNEQFF.

The V gene is TRBV5-4, the J gene TRBJ1-1, with TRBD1 identical over 7 bases. This CDR3 is 15 amino acids long. CDR1 and CDR2 (germline): SGHNT, YYREEE (reference sequence). V was clipped by 3 bases and J by 5 bases; unmatched bases: 10. The CDR3: CASSSFTGVWTEAFF. CDR3 DNA sequence: TGTGCCAGCAGCTCCTTCACAGGGGTATGGACTGAAGCTTTCTTT. Variable domain in full (rest from reference TRBV5-4 and TRBJ1-1): ETGVTQSPTHLIKTRGQQVTLRCSSQSGHNTVSWYQQALGQGPQFIFQYYREEENGRGNFPPRFSGLQFPNYSSELNVNALELDDSALYLCASSSFTGVWTEAFFGQGTRLTVV.

As to this clone: With a much larger clone just one base away, this may be a read error. The same CDR3 arises from other DNA sequences in this sample as well. This rearrangement joins TRBV5-1 to TRBJ2-7; D gene ambiguous. From germline, CDR1 is SGHRS and CDR2 YFSETQ. CDR3 size: 11 residues. The ends were cut back, 3 bases at V and 2 bases at J, with 3 bases in the middle. The CDR3: CASSSAYEQYF. The DNA for the CDR3 is TGCGCCAGCAGCTCCGCCTACGAGCAGTACTTC.

The chain has TRBV6-5 and TRBJ2-5; TRBD1 matches 9 bases. From germline, CDR1 is MNHEY and CDR2 SVGAGI. This CDR3 has 13 amino acids. The V gene end was trimmed by 7 bases and the J gene end by 5 bases; junction bases not matched to a gene: 5. The CDR3 sequence is CASTGQGHETQYF. The CDR3 bases are TGTGCCAGCACTGGACAGGGGCACGAGACCCAGTACTTC.

The chain employs TRBV10-3 and TRBJ1-1; 9 nucleotides match TRBD1. In germline, CDR1 is ENHRY, CDR2 SYGVKD. The length of the CDR3 is 15 residues. V was clipped by 4 bases and J by 3 bases; unmatched bases: 6. CDR3 sequence (DNA): TGTGCCATCAGTGGGGACAGGGAACGAGACACTGAAGCTTTCTTT. This translates into CAISGDRERDTEAFF.

The chain is built from TRBV19 and TRBJ2-7; the match to TRBD2 covers 15 bases. Per the germline V gene, CDR1 is LNHDA and CDR2 is SQIVND (reference sequence). The CDR3 length is 17 residues. Germline trimming cut 4 bases from V and 2 bases from J; bases unmatched to any gene: 6. In nucleotides, the CDR3 is TGTGCCAGTAGTACACGGACTAGCGGGGGGGCGGCCTACGAGCAGTACTTC. Its protein product is CASSTRTSGGAAYEQYF.